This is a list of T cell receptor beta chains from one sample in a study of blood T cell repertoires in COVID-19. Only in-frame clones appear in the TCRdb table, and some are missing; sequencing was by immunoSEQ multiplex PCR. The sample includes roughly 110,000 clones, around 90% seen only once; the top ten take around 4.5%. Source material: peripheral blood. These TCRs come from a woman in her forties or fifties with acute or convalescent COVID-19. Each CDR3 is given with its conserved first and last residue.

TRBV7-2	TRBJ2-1	CASSLEAASVTNEQFF
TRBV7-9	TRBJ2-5	CASSHGVEAQETQYF
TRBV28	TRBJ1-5	CASSLSREINQPQHF
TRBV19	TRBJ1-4	CASSLLWGATNEKLFF
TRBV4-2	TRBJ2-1	CASSPVGLAGDNEQFF
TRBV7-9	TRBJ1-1	CASSLRALEAFF
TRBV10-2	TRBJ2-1	CASSGTSGSLRSYNEQFF
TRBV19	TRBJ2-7	CASSNAGTPDEQYF
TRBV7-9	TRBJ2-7	CASSRGQDYEQYF
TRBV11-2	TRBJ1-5	CASSTRDRAYNQPQHF
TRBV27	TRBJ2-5	CASSYTAGTQETQYF
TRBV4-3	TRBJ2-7	CASSQDRTGSYEQYF
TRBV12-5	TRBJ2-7	CASGLALTPYEQYF
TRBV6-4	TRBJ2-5	CASPRGLSYQETQYF
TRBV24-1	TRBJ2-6	CATSDPGQGRTNVLTF
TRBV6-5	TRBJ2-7	CASSPDVGQGYEQYF
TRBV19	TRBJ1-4	CASTEGTGFATNEKLFF
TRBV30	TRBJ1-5	CAWSLGQSNQPQHF
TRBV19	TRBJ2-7	CASSSRTGGSYEQYF
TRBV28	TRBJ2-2	CASTPLASGGLFF
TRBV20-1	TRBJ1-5	CSASSDSRFPRPQHF
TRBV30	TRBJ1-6	CAWSVPELNSPLHF
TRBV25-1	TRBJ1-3	CASSEPSEFSGNTIYF
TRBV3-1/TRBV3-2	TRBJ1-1	CASSQESGSVTEAFF
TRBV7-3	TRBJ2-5	CASSSSGLGETQYF
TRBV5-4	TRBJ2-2	CASSPYGALNTGELFF
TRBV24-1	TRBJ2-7	CATSAGTESYEQYF
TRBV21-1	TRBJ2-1	CASSKALGLPYNEQFF
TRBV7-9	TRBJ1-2	CASSLRGEVGYTF
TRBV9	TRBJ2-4	CASSLSGLAKNIQYF
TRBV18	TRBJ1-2	CASSETGLGYGYTF
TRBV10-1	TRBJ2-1	CATGSGDRIEQFF
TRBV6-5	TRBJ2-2	CASSYSGQGSGELFF
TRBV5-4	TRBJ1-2	CASSFGQGDGYTF
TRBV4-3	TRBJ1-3	CASSQDRAGTGNTIYF
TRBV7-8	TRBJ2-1	CASSLEGGRRSYNEQFF
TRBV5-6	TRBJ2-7	CASSFSRQGYEQYF
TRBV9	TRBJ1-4	CASSPSGSTNEKLFF
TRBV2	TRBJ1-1	CASNAQGANTEAFF
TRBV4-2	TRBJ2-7	CASSPRTGGSYEQYF